These T cell receptor beta chains were read from a single sample in a study of T cells in Graves' hyperthyroidism and ophthalmopathy. TCRdb called the multiplex PCR reads again in MiXCR, with one record for every CDR3 protein. Altogether under 400,000 distinct CDR3 sequences are present, about 20% being singletons, with the ten largest covering roughly 49%. Sequenced input: blood. The receptors were sampled from a woman aged 50 to 60 with Graves' hyperthyroidism. The CDR3 runs from the conserved cysteine through the conserved F or W. Each record gives: V gene, D gene, J gene, clone size, CDR3 DNA, CDR3 protein. A D gene is named only where the DNA matches it firmly. Some rows mark clone size as missing; the rest say once, few, many or name a class of expanded clone.

V: TRBV30; D: TRBD1; J: TRBJ2-5; size: many; DNA: TGTGCCTGGGACAGGGGAGAGACCCAGTACTTC; CDR3: CAWDRGETQYF
V: TRBV28; D: -; J: TRBJ2-2; size: many; DNA: TGTGCCAGCAGTTTAAGTTCGTCCGGAACCGGGGAGCTGTTTTTT; CDR3: CASSLSSSGTGELFF
V: TRBV30; D: -; J: TRBJ1-2; size: -; DNA: TGTGCCTGGAGTGTCGGTATAGGTATCTATGGCTACACCTTC; CDR3: CAWSVGIGIYGYTF
V: TRBV7-3; D: -; J: TRBJ2-6; size: few; DNA: TGTGCCAGCAGCCCCATGGGGGGTGCTGAAGCTGGGGCCAACGTCCTGACTTTC; CDR3: CASSPMGGAEAGANVLTF
V: TRBV4-1; D: -; J: TRBJ2-1; size: -; DNA: TGCGCCAGCAGCCAGCGACTAGTTTCCCACAATGAGCAGTTCTTC; CDR3: CASSQRLVSHNEQFF
V: TRBV6-2/TRBV6-3; D: TRBD1; J: TRBJ2-3; size: many; DNA: TGTGCCAGCAGCCTGCGACAGGGGGGCACAGATACGCAGTATTTT; CDR3: CASSLRQGGTDTQYF
V: TRBV12-3/TRBV12-4; D: -; J: TRBJ1-5; size: -; DNA: TGTGCCAGCACAGGGAAGGAGCAGCCCCAGCATTTT; CDR3: CASTGKEQPQHF
V: TRBV24-1; D: -; J: TRBJ2-7; size: -; DNA: TGTGCCACCAGTGATTCTCGCAGGGGTTTCTACGAGCAGTACTTC; CDR3: CATSDSRRGFYEQYF
V: TRBV20-1; D: TRBD1; J: TRBJ1-1; size: few; DNA: TGCAGCGCCAAACAGGGGGAAGGTACTGAAGCTTTCTTT; CDR3: CSAKQGEGTEAFF
V: TRBV7-3; D: TRBD2; J: TRBJ2-1; size: -; DNA: TGTGCCAGCAGCTTAAACGGGGGGAGCTCCTACAATGAGCAGTTCTTC; CDR3: CASSLNGGSSYNEQFF
V: TRBV11-2; D: -; J: TRBJ1-6; size: many; DNA: TGTGCCAGCAGCTTAGTGGGGCGAGGGTATAATTCACCCCTCCACTTT; CDR3: CASSLVGRGYNSPLHF
V: TRBV3-1; D: -; J: TRBJ2-3; size: -; DNA: TGTGCCAGCAGCCAATGGCAGGCCTTTAACTCAGATACGCAGTATTTT; CDR3: CASSQWQAFNSDTQYF
V: TRBV11-2; D: TRBD2; J: TRBJ2-3; size: -; DNA: TGTGCCAGCAGCCAGATGGGGACTAGCGGGGAAAGCACAGATACGCAGTATTTT; CDR3: CASSQMGTSGESTDTQYF
V: TRBV12-3/TRBV12-4; D: -; J: TRBJ1-5; size: many; DNA: TGTGCCAGCAGTTTGCTGACAGGAGGCAATCAGCCCCAGCATTTT; CDR3: CASSLLTGGNQPQHF
V: TRBV20-1; D: -; J: TRBJ2-3; size: many; DNA: TGCAGTGCTCAGAGTGCGGGCGGGGTTACGCAGTATTTT; CDR3: CSAQSAGGVTQYF
V: TRBV20-1; D: TRBD2; J: TRBJ2-1; size: -; DNA: TGCAGTGCTAGAGAATTAGCGGGAGAGATTGCTGAGCAGTTCTTC; CDR3: CSARELAGEIAEQFF
V: TRBV28; D: TRBD2; J: TRBJ2-7; size: few; DNA: TGTGCCAGCAGTCCCGGGACTAGCGGGAGTCCGAGAGGCGAGCAGTACTTC; CDR3: CASSPGTSGSPRGEQYF
V: TRBV12-3/TRBV12-4; D: TRBD2; J: TRBJ2-5; size: few; DNA: TGTGCCAGCAGTTTCCAACGGGGGGACCCTCGAGAGACCCAGTACTTC; CDR3: CASSFQRGDPRETQYF
V: TRBV13; D: -; J: TRBJ1-6; size: few; DNA: TGTGCCAGCAGCTTAAGACAAGAATCACCCCTCCACTTT; CDR3: CASSLRQESPLHF
V: TRBV2; D: TRBD1; J: TRBJ1-2; size: few; DNA: TGTGCCAGCAGTGCCCAGGGGGCTGGCTATGGCTACACCTTC; CDR3: CASSAQGAGYGYTF
V: TRBV5-6; D: -; J: TRBJ2-1; size: -; DNA: TGTGCCAGCAGCTTATGGCCTGAGCAGTTCTTC; CDR3: CASSLWPEQFF
V: TRBV6-1; D: TRBD2; J: TRBJ2-1; size: many; DNA: TGTGCCAGCAGAACAGCGTTTGGGGGGGGCAATGAGCAGTTCTTC; CDR3: CASRTAFGGGNEQFF
V: TRBV27; D: -; J: TRBJ2-1; size: -; DNA: TGTGCCAGCACCTCGGACTATTATAACAATGAGCAGTTCTTC; CDR3: CASTSDYYNNEQFF
V: TRBV12-3/TRBV12-4; D: TRBD1; J: TRBJ1-4; size: -; DNA: TGTGCCAGCAGCCAGGGGGCCGCTAATGAAAAACTGTTTTTT; CDR3: CASSQGAANEKLFF
V: TRBV12-5; D: -; J: TRBJ1-1; size: -; DNA: TGTGCTAGTCGGCCGGGGAACACTGAAGCTTTCTTT; CDR3: CASRPGNTEAFF
V: TRBV7-3; D: TRBD1; J: TRBJ1-4; size: -; DNA: TGTGCCATCCCCTGCAACAGGGGGCTGGCAACTAATGAAAAACTGTTTTTT; CDR3: CAIPCNRGLATNEKLFF
V: TRBV20-1; D: TRBD1; J: TRBJ1-2; size: many; DNA: TGCAGTGCTAGAGATGACGGGACAGGGGGCAGAGACTATGGCTACACCTTC; CDR3: CSARDDGTGGRDYGYTF
V: TRBV5-1; D: TRBD2; J: TRBJ2-5; size: -; DNA: TGCGCCAGCAGCTCACCCGGTAGCGGGGGGGAAGAGACCCAGTACTTC; CDR3: CASSSPGSGGEETQYF
V: TRBV6-1; D: -; J: TRBJ1-2; size: few; DNA: TGTGCCAGCAGTGAAGCCCTTGACAGACACTATGGCTACACCTTC; CDR3: CASSEALDRHYGYTF
V: TRBV3-1; D: -; J: TRBJ2-3; size: few; DNA: TGTGCCAGCAGCCAACCCCCCGGGGCCTACACAGATACGCAGTATTTT; CDR3: CASSQPPGAYTDTQYF
V: TRBV27; D: -; J: TRBJ1-3; size: -; DNA: TGTGCCAGCAGCTTGGCCCCCGACTCTGGAAACACCATATATTTT; CDR3: CASSLAPDSGNTIYF
V: TRBV5-1; D: -; J: TRBJ2-1; size: -; DNA: TGCGCCAGCAGTCAAAGCAGGGGCGCATTTTACAATGAGCAGTTCTTC; CDR3: CASSQSRGAFYNEQFF
V: TRBV27; D: -; J: TRBJ1-3; size: -; DNA: TGTGCCAGCAGCGCTGGAGTAGGGGCTGGAAACACCATATATTTT; CDR3: CASSAGVGAGNTIYF
V: TRBV20-1; D: -; J: TRBJ2-7; size: few; DNA: TGCAGTGCTAGAGGATCCGCGGGTCCCGAGCAGTACTTC; CDR3: CSARGSAGPEQYF
V: TRBV20-1; D: TRBD1; J: TRBJ2-5; size: -; DNA: TGCAGTGCTAGGGCCGGGACAGGGGACGAGACCCAGTACTTC; CDR3: CSARAGTGDETQYF
V: TRBV6-1; D: TRBD1; J: TRBJ1-1; size: many; DNA: TGTGCCAGCAGTAAACAGGGGGGGAACACTGAAGCTTTCTTT; CDR3: CASSKQGGNTEAFF
V: TRBV20-1; D: -; J: TRBJ1-4; size: few; DNA: TGCAGTGCTACCAACACGAATGAAAAACTGTTTTTT; CDR3: CSATNTNEKLFF
V: TRBV7-9; D: -; J: TRBJ1-2; size: -; DNA: TGTGCCAGCAGTACTAGCGAGGGTGACTATGGCTACACCTTC; CDR3: CASSTSEGDYGYTF
V: TRBV6-1; D: -; J: TRBJ1-1; size: many; DNA: TGTGCCAGCAGTTATGGCGTGGGGGGTTTCGACACTGAAGCTTTCTTT; CDR3: CASSYGVGGFDTEAFF
V: TRBV27; D: -; J: TRBJ1-1; size: many; DNA: TGTGCCAGCAGTTTTAGCGACAGAATGCACACTGAAGCTTTCTTT; CDR3: CASSFSDRMHTEAFF
V: TRBV27; D: -; J: TRBJ2-3; size: many; DNA: TGTGCCAGCAGTTCTCGTGTCGGGGTACGTACAGATACGCAGTATTTT; CDR3: CASSSRVGVRTDTQYF
V: TRBV27; D: -; J: TRBJ2-7; size: many; DNA: TGTGCCAGCAGTTTTTTGGGCCAGGGGGGCGAGCAGTACTTC; CDR3: CASSFLGQGGEQYF
V: TRBV6-1; D: -; J: TRBJ2-7; size: -; DNA: TGTGCCAGCAGTGCACCCCGGGACGGTCCCCACGAGCAGCACTTC; CDR3: CASSAPRDGPHEQHF
V: TRBV7-2; D: TRBD2; J: TRBJ2-3; size: many; DNA: TGTGCCAGCAGCTCTAGCGGGAGAGGCGGGACAGATACGCAGTATTTT; CDR3: CASSSSGRGGTDTQYF
V: TRBV11-2; D: -; J: TRBJ2-3; size: many; DNA: TGTGCCAGCAGCCTTAGTATAGGAGATACGCAGTATTTT; CDR3: CASSLSIGDTQYF
V: TRBV29-1; D: -; J: TRBJ1-1; size: -; DNA: TGCAGCGTTTGGGTCCTAGGAGCGTGGACTGAAGCTTTCTTT; CDR3: CSVWVLGAWTEAFF